The entry that follows covers one T cell receptor (beta chain) sequence. Clinical history reported by participants formed the basis on which cohorts were assigned. The sample belongs to a study of blood T cell repertoires in COVID-19. For the study at large: The study drew acute and convalescent COVID-19 samples from the United States, Italy and Spain.

This CDR3 region has 15 residues. Trimming stripped 3 bases from V and 6 bases from J, with 14 bases between. Germline V gene sequence: CDR1 MNHEY, CDR2 SMNVEV (reference sequence). TCRdb keeps only in-frame clones here, not all; method: immunoSEQ multiplex PCR. The table shows 88,000 or so clones, with roughly 89% occurring only once. The specimen was PBMCs or T cells enriched from blood (not recorded which). The sequence was collected from a woman between 50 and 59 years old with acute COVID-19. The gene calls are TRBV27 and TRBJ2-2, with a weak D call TRBD1 (6 bases). This CDR3 reads CASSFLGTLPGELFF. DNA of the CDR3: TGTGCCAGCAGTTTCCTCGGGACACTTCCCGGGGAGCTGTTTTTT.